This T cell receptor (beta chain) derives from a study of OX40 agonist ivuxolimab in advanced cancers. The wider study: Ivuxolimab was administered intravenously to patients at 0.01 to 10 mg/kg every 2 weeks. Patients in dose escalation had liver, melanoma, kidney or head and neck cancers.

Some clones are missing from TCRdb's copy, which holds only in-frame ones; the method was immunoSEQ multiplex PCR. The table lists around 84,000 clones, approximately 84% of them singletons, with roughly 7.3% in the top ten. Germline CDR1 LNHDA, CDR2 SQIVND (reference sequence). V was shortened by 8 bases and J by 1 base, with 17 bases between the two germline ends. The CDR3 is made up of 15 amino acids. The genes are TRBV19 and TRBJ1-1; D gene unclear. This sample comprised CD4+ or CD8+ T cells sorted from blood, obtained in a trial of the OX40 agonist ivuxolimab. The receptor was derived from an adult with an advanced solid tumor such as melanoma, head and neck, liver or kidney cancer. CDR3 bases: TGTGCCAGTGGTACGCCAAGAACGGGGAACACTGAAGCTTTCTTT. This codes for CASGTPRTGNTEAFF.